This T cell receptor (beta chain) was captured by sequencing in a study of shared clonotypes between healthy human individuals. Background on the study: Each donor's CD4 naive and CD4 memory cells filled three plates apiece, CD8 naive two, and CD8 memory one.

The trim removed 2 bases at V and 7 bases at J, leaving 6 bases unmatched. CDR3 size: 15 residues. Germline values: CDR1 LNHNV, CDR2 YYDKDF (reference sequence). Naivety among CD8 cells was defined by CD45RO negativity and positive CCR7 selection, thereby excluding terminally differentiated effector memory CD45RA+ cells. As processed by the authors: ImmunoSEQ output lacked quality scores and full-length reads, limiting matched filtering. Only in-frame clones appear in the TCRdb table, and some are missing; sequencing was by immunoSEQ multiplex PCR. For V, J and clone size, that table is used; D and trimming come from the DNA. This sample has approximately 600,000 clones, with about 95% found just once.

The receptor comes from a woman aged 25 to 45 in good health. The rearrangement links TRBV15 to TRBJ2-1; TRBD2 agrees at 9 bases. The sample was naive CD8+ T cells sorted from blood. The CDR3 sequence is CATSRKREATNEQFF. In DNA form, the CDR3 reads TGTGCCACCAGCAGAAAGCGGGAGGCCACGAATGAGCAGTTCTTC.